Presented here are 23 T cell receptor beta chains from one specimen sequenced in a study of blood T cell repertoires in COVID-19 (dated by TCRdb to about 2020). Libraries were built with the immunoSEQ multiplex PCR assay. TCRdb took over this immuneACCESS table, retaining in-frame rearrangements with V and J assigned. Such tables are incomplete; in checked studies, under half of the missing clones stem from an unresolved V gene, and the remainder is unexplained. The sample table records some 70,000 clones; around 87% of these occur just once. Of the sample, 5.3% falls within the top ten clones. The sequencing input was peripheral blood. All receptors derive from a man between 50 and 59 years old with acute or convalescent COVID-19.

This rearrangement joins TRBV7-9 to TRBJ2-5, with 10 bases lining up with TRBD2. This CDR3 region has 18 residues. Losses at the gene ends were 5 bases for V and 4 bases for J; bases not matched to a gene: 16. Germline V CDR1 and CDR2: SEHNR, FQNEAQ (reference sequence). CDR3 sequence: CASSQGLAANDSPETQYF. The CDR3, as DNA: TGTGCCAGCAGCCAAGGACTAGCGGCGAATGATTCCCCAGAGACCCAGTACTTC.

This rearrangement joins TRBV5-6 to TRBJ1-1; TRBD1 matches 12 bases. CDR1 and CDR2 (germline): SGHDT, YYEEEE. The CDR3 runs 16 residues. V was clipped by 4 bases and J by 1 base; unmatched bases: 5. In DNA form, the CDR3 reads TGTGCCAGCAGCCCGGGACAGGGGGCGAGGAACACTGAAGCTTTCTTT. It translates to CASSPGQGARNTEAFF.

The chain carries TRBV11-3 and TRBJ2-5, with 7 bases aligning to TRBD1. The CDR3 totals 15 residues. In germline, CDR1 is SGHNT, CDR2 YENEEA. V trimming: 0 bases; J trimming: 4 bases; junction bases outside the gene matches: 5. The CDR3 loop reads CASSLEGYRGETQYF. CDR3 DNA: TGTGCCAGCAGCTTAGAGGGCTACAGGGGAGAGACCCAGTACTTC.

The genes are TRBV19 and TRBJ2-7; 14 bases are shared with TRBD2. Germline CDR1 is LNHDA and CDR2 is SQIVND (reference sequence). CDR3 length: 19 residues. Trimming removed 6 bases from V and 0 bases from J; junction bases left unmatched: 13. As DNA, the CDR3 is TGTGCCAGTAGGGGTAGGTCTGCCGGGACTAGCGGGAGCTCCTACGAGCAGTACTTC. It codes for CASRGRSAGTSGSSYEQYF.

V usage is TRBV3-1 (or the pseudogene TRBV3-2) and J usage is TRBJ2-5; TRBD1 matches 10 bases. Per the germline V gene, CDR1 is LGHDT and CDR2 is YNNKEL (reference sequence). This CDR3 spans 16 amino acids. Trimming at V came to 4 bases and at J to 5 bases, leaving 10 bases not matched to a gene. DNA for the CDR3: TGTGCCAGCAGCCGCTCCCGGGACAGGGGACGGGAGACCCAGTACTTC. Translation: CASSRSRDRGRETQYF.

The chain recombines TRBV4-1 with TRBJ2-3; 9 bases map to TRBD2. Germline CDR1 and CDR2: MGHRA and YSYEKL. J lost 0 bases, V lost 0 bases, and 1 base had no gene match. This CDR3 has 16 amino acids. The CDR3 region is CASSQDTSGSTDTQYF. CDR3 nucleotides: TGCGCCAGCAGCCAAGATACTAGCGGGAGCACAGATACGCAGTATTTT.

J is TRBJ2-5 and V is TRBV24-1; 8 bases fit TRBD1. The length of the CDR3 is 18 residues. CDR1 and CDR2 (germline): KGHDR, SFDVKD. V gave up 2 bases and J gave up 4 bases; unmatched junction bases: 14. The CDR3 here is CATSDSGSGTGFLETQYF. The CDR3 DNA reads TGTGCCACCAGTGATTCAGGTTCCGGGACAGGCTTTTTAGAGACCCAGTACTTC.

The genes are TRBV19 and TRBJ1-1, with unresolved D. This CDR3 is built from 11 residues. V was pared by 6 bases and J by 6 bases, with 8 bases between. The germline gives CDR1 LNHDA, CDR2 SQIVND (reference sequence). For the CDR3, the DNA is TGTGCCAGTAGAGAGGGCCCTGAAGCTTTCTTT. This encodes CASREGPEAFF.

In its sample, this clone was seen once. The chain combines TRBV20-1 with TRBJ1-5, with D possibly matching TRBD1 (5 bases). Germline loops: CDR1 DFQATT, CDR2 SNEGSKA (reference sequence). The germline V and J ends were trimmed by 3 bases and 6 bases, with 15 bases remaining between them. This CDR3 contains 14 residues. In DNA, the CDR3 is TGCAGTGCTAGTTGGGGGGACGGTGTTCAGCCCCAGCATTTT. It translates to CSASWGDGVQPQHF.

The genes are TRBV5-4 and TRBJ2-1; no firm D call. This CDR3 comprises 12 residues. CDR1 is SGHNT and CDR2 is YYREEE in the germline V gene (reference sequence). Trimming pared 1 base from V and 9 bases from J, leaving 8 bases between. The CDR3 here is CASSLSLGEQFF. The CDR3 region has the DNA TGTGCCAGCAGCTTGTCTCTCGGTGAGCAGTTCTTC.

The CDR3 loop reads CATHGNTEAFF. The DNA for the CDR3 is TGTGCCACCCACGGGAACACTGAAGCTTTCTTT. The chain has TRBV7-9 and TRBJ1-1; unclear D gene. The CDR3 has 11 amino acids. Germline-derived CDR1 and CDR2 are SEHNR and FQNEAQ (reference sequence). V was trimmed by 10 bases and J by 1 base, leaving 7 bases between them.

This chain connects TRBV11-2 to TRBJ1-1, with a possible D match to TRBD1 (5 bases). The V gene's germline CDR1 is SGHAT and CDR2 FQNNGV. Trimming took off 7 bases at V and 0 bases at J, with 12 bases between the two ends. The CDR3 runs 14 residues. As DNA, the CDR3 is TGTGCCAGCAACGTAGCCAGGGTGAACACTGAAGCTTTCTTT. It yields the protein CASNVARVNTEAFF. Based on the CDR3 plus reference TRBV11-2 and TRBJ1-1, the full variable domain is EAGVAQSPRYKIIEKRQSVAFWCNPISGHATLYWYQQILGQGPKLLIQFQNNGVVDDSQLPKDRFSAERLKGVDSTLKIQPAKLEDSAVYLCASNVARVNTEAFFGQGTRLTVV.

V and J are TRBV7-2 and TRBJ2-5; D is unclear. Germline CDR1 SGHTA, CDR2 FQGNSA. V lost 2 bases and J 5 bases, leaving 9 bases between the germline ends. The CDR3 consists of 13 residues. As DNA, the CDR3 is TGTGCCAGCAGCTTACCTCCTCGGGAGACCCAGTACTTC. Translating it yields CASSLPPRETQYF.

V is TRBV5-5 and J is TRBJ1-4, with D perhaps matching TRBD1 (5 bases). Trimming shortened V by 3 bases and J by 1 base, and 10 bases separated the two germline ends. This CDR3 comprises 15 residues. The germline V gene has CDR1 SGHKS and CDR2 YYEKEE (reference sequence). The CDR3 bases are TGTGCCAGCAGCTGGGGGGGTGGAACTAATGAAAAACTGTTTTTT. Its protein product is CASSWGGGTNEKLFF. Based on the CDR3 plus reference TRBV5-5 and TRBJ1-4, the full variable domain is DAGVTQSPTHLIKTRGQQVTLRCSPISGHKSVSWYQQVLGQGPQFIFQYYEKEERGRGNFPDRFSARQFPNYSSELNVNALLLGDSALYLCASSWGGGTNEKLFFGSGTQLSVL.

The gene calls are TRBV9 and TRBJ1-4; the D is unclear. This CDR3 has 14 amino acids. V lost 4 bases and J 0 bases, leaving 7 bases between the germline ends. Germline V gives CDR1 SGDLS, CDR2 YYNGEE. For the CDR3, the DNA is TGTGCCAGCAGCCGGTTAGCAACTAATGAAAAACTGTTTTTT. Protein: CASSRLATNEKLFF.

The rearrangement joins TRBV10-1 to TRBJ2-3; D remains unclear. Per germline, CDR1 WNHNN and CDR2 SYGVQD (reference sequence). The CDR3 consists of 12 residues. V was clipped by 3 bases and J by 2 bases, with 3 bases between them. The CDR3 spells CASSDITDTQYF. The DNA for the CDR3 is TGCGCCAGCAGTGACATCACAGATACGCAGTATTTT.

This clone turned up a few times. The genes are TRBV5-6 and TRBJ1-2, with D tentatively TRBD1 (6 bases). CDR1 is SGHDT, CDR2 YYEEEE, per germline. V lost 1 base, J lost 6 bases, and 10 bases lay in between. There are 13 residues in the CDR3. In DNA, the CDR3 is TGTGCCAGCAGCTTGCGGGGGGGCAATGGCTACACCTTC. Translation gives CASSLRGGNGYTF.

This clone was seen once. The chain joins TRBV12-5 to TRBJ2-2, with 11 bases aligning to TRBD2. The CDR3 runs 19 residues. Germline CDR1 reads LGHNT; CDR2 reads FRNRAP. Unmatched junction bases numbered 14, after V lost 6 bases and J lost 2 bases. CDR3 nucleotide sequence: TGTGCTAGTGGGGTTAAGGTCCTAGCGGGAGGCCTCAACACCGGGGAGCTGTTTTTT. Protein: CASGVKVLAGGLNTGELFF. The full variable domain, rest sourced from reference TRBV12-5 and TRBJ2-2, is DARVTQTPRHKVTEMGQEVTMRCQPILGHNTVFWYRQTMMQGLELLAYFRNRAPLDDSGMPKDRFSAEMPDATLATLKIQPSEPRDSAVYFCASGVKVLAGGLNTGELFFGEGSRLTVL.

This sequence joins TRBV11-3 and TRBJ2-2; tentatively, D is TRBD2 (6 bases). V lost 5 bases, J lost 2 bases, and 12 bases lay in between. CDR1 and CDR2 (germline): SGHNT, YENEEA. The CDR3 sequence is 15 residues long. The CDR3 reads CASSHFSGNTGELFF. CDR3 nucleotides: TGTGCCAGCAGCCATTTTAGCGGCAACACCGGGGAGCTGTTTTTT.

This chain links TRBV7-2 with TRBJ1-1; D remains unclear. With 0 bases removed from V and 4 bases from J, the gap between germline ends came to 15 bases. The CDR3 spans 16 residues. Germline V lookup: CDR1 SGHTA, CDR2 FQGNSA. CDR3 in amino acids: CASSLAAIPAGTEAFF. In DNA, the CDR3 is TGTGCCAGCAGCTTAGCCGCAATTCCAGCGGGCACTGAAGCTTTCTTT.

This chain links TRBV3-1 (or the pseudogene TRBV3-2) with TRBJ2-3, with 9 bases lining up with TRBD2. This CDR3 has 16 residues. The V gene's germline CDR1 is LGHDT and CDR2 YNNKEL (reference sequence). V trimming: 3 bases; J trimming: 3 bases; junction bases outside the gene matches: 7. The CDR3 nucleotides are TGTGCCAGCAGCCACAGCGGGAGGCCACTGACAGATACGCAGTATTTT. This translates into CASSHSGRPLTDTQYF.

CDR3: CASMGTGGAETQYF. In DNA form, the CDR3 reads TGTGCCAGCATGGGGACAGGGGGCGCGGAGACCCAGTACTTC. The rearrangement joins TRBV11-2 to TRBJ2-5; 12 bases map to TRBD1. The CDR3 runs to 14 residues. The junction had 5 bases not matched to a gene; V was cut back by 7 bases and J by 5 bases. Germline assignment: CDR1 SGHAT and CDR2 FQNNGV.

The V call is TRBV25-1, the J call TRBJ1-5; TRBD1 matches at 7 bases. The length of the CDR3 is 16 residues. Germline V gene data show CDR1 as MGHDK and CDR2 as SYGVNS. Germline trimming cut 2 bases from V and 6 bases from J; bases unmatched to any gene: 10. The CDR3 here is CASSEATGMGGQPQHF. The CDR3 DNA reads as TGTGCCAGCAGTGAAGCGACAGGGATGGGCGGTCAGCCCCAGCATTTT.